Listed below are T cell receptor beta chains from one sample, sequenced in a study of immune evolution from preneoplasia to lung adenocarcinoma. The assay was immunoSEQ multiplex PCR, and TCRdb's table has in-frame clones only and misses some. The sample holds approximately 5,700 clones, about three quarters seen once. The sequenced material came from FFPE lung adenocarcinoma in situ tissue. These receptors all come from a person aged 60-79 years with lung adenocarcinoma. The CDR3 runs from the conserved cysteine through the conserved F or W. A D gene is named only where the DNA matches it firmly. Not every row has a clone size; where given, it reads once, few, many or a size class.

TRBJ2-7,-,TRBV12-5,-,TGTGCTAGTGGTTTGGGGTTCACCGCCTACGAGCAGTACTTC,CASGLGFTAYEQYF
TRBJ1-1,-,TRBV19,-,TGTGCCAGTAGTATTAGGGGGAACACTGAAGCTTTCTTT,CASSIRGNTEAFF
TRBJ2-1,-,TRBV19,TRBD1,TGTGCCAGTAGCGGGAGGACAGGGGCGGTCAATGAGCAGTTCTTC,CASSGRTGAVNEQFF
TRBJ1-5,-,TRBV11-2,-,TGTGCCAGCAGCCCCACGGGAGGCAATCAGCCCCAGCATTTT,CASSPTGGNQPQHF
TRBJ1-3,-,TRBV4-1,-,TGCGCCAGCAGCCAAGGTGGGCTTGGAGGAAACACCATATATTTT,CASSQGGLGGNTIYF
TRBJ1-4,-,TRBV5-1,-,TGCGCCAGCAGCTTGGGATTGAATGAAAAACTGTTTTTT,CASSLGLNEKLFF
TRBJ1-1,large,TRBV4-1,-,TGCGCCAGCAGCCTGGCGAACACTGAAGCTTTCTTT,CASSLANTEAFF
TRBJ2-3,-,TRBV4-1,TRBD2,TGCGCCAGCAGCCAACATACCGGGACTAGCGGGGGGGTCCCTAGGCCCACAGATACGCAGTATTTT,CASSQHTGTSGGVPRPTDTQYF
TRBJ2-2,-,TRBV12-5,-,TGTGCTAGTGGTTATTTGGGGTCGAACACCGGGGAGCTGTTTTTT,CASGYLGSNTGELFF
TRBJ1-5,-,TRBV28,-,TGTGCCAGCAGTTTATCGCGGGGCTTGGGTGGCAATCAGCCCCAGCATTTT,CASSLSRGLGGNQPQHF
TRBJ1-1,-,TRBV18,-,TGTGCCAGCTCCCTCCGGGGGCGCACTGAAGCTTTCTTT,CASSLRGRTEAFF
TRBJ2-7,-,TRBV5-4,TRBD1,TGTGCCAGCAGCGCCGGGACAGGTCTAGGGGAGCAGTACTTC,CASSAGTGLGEQYF
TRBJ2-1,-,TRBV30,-,TGTGCCTGGAGCCCTGACCCTACAAGCGAGCAGTTCTTC,CAWSPDPTSEQFF
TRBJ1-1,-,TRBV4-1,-,TGCGCCAGCAGCCAAGATGAACGACTTGGTGAAGCTTTCTTT,CASSQDERLGEAFF
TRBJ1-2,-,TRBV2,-,TGTGCCAGCAGTGACGAGGGACGGGGTGGCTACACCTTC,CASSDEGRGGYTF
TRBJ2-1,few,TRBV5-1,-,TGCGCCAGCAGCTTGGGACAGGTTCGATGGGGGGACAATGAGCAGTTCTTC,CASSLGQVRWGDNEQFF
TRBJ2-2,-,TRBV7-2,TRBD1,TGTGCCAGCAGCCAGACAGGGTTTGTTGGGGAGCTGTTTTTT,CASSQTGFVGELFF
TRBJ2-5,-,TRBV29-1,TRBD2,TGCAGCGTTGGACTAGCGGGGGGTGAAACCCAGTACTTC,CSVGLAGGETQYF
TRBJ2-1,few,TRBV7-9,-,TGTGCCAGCAGCTCTTCAACTACCAAGAATGAGCAGTTCTTC,CASSSSTTKNEQFF
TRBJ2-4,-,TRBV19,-,TGTGCCAGTACCAGAAGTGCAGGGAAGGGTAGAAACATTCAGTACTTC,CASTRSAGKGRNIQYF
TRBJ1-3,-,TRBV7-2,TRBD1,TGTGCCAGCAGCCCGCCCCACAGGGGGTTTGGAAACACCATATATTTT,CASSPPHRGFGNTIYF
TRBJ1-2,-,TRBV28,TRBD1,TGTGCCAGCAGTGAGACAGGGGGGGACTATGGCTACACCTTC,CASSETGGDYGYTF
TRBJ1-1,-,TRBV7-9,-,TGTGCCAGCAGCTTTACCGGGGGGAACACTGAAGCTTTCTTT,CASSFTGGNTEAFF
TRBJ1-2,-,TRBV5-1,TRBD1,TGCGCCAGCAGCTTGGATCCAGGGGGCGCAGGGGCAGAAGCTAACTATGGCTACACCTTC,CASSLDPGGAGAEANYGYTF
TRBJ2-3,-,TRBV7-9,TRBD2,TGTGCCAGCAGGTTCGGGGGGACAGATACGCAGTATTTT,CASRFGGTDTQYF
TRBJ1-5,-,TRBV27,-,TGTGCCAGCAGTTTAAGGGGATACAATCAGCCCCAGCATTTT,CASSLRGYNQPQHF
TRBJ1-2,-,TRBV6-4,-,TGTGCCAGCAGATGGCAGGCCCACCTCTATGGCTACACCTTC,CASRWQAHLYGYTF
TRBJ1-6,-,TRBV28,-,TGTGCCAGCAGCCCGATTGGGGGGATTCTTTCACCCCTCCACTTT,CASSPIGGILSPLHF
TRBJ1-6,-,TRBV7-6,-,TGTGCCAGCAGGGTCCGGACGAGTGAGAATTCACCCCTCCACTTT,CASRVRTSENSPLHF
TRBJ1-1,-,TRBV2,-,TGTGCCACGCGGAAAGACATGAACACTGAAGCTTTCTTT,CATRKDMNTEAFF
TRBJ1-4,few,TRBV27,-,TGTGCCAGCAGTCACAGGAGAACTAATGAAAAACTGTTTTTT,CASSHRRTNEKLFF
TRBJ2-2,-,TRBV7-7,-,TGTGCTAGCAGCCCCAACACCGGGGAGCTGTTTTTT,CASSPNTGELFF
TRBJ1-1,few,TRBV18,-,TGTGCCAGCTCCCCCGACTCCCGGAACACTGAAGCTTTCTTT,CASSPDSRNTEAFF
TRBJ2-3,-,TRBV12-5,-,TGTGCTAGTGGTTGGGGAGATACGCAGTATTTT,CASGWGDTQYF
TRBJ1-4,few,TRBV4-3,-,TGCGCCAGCAGCCAAGAGAGGTGGGGAAAACTGTTTTTT,CASSQERWGKLFF
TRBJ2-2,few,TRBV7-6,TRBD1,TGTGCCAGCAGCTACGAGACAGGGGGCACCGGGGAGCTGTTTTTT,CASSYETGGTGELFF
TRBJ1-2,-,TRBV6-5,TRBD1,TGTGCCAGCAGTTACTCGTTACAGGGGGCCGGTGGCTACACCTTC,CASSYSLQGAGGYTF
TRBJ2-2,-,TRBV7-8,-,TGTGCCAGCAGCTTGTTAGGGGGGCCCCAACAGGGCGGGGAGCTGTTTTTT,CASSLLGGPQQGGELFF
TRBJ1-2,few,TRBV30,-,TGTGCCTGGACCGACAGCCCAGCTAACTATGGCTACACCTTC,CAWTDSPANYGYTF
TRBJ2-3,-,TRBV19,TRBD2,TGTGCCAGTAGTTTTAGCTGGTTTCGGGGGGGGGCAGATACGCAGTATTTT,CASSFSWFRGGADTQYF
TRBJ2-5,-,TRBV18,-,TGTGCCAGCTCACTCCGTGTCGGCGGTGAGACCCAGTACTTC,CASSLRVGGETQYF
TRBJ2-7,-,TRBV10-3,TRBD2,TGTGCCATCAGTGAACTTAGCGGGCCCTACGAGCAGTACTTC,CAISELSGPYEQYF
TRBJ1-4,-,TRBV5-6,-,TGTGCCAGCAGCCTCACTAATGAAAAACTGTTTTTT,CASSLTNEKLFF
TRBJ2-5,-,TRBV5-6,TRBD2,TGTGCCAGCAGCTTGGGGACTAGCGGTGGGTACCAAGAGACCCAGTACTTC,CASSLGTSGGYQETQYF
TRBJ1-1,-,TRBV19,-,TGTGCCAGTATCCGAGGGGGGGACACTGAAGCTTTCTTT,CASIRGGDTEAFF
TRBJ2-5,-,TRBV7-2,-,TGTGCCAGCAGCTATATCCGGGGCCTTCAAGAGACCCAGTACTTC,CASSYIRGLQETQYF
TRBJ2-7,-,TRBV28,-,TGTGCCAGCAGTACCAGGAACCCCTCCTACGAGCAGTACTTC,CASSTRNPSYEQYF
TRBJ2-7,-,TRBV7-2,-,TGTGCCAGCCAAAAAAAGGGGACCTACGAGCAGTACTTC,CASQKKGTYEQYF
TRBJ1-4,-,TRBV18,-,TGTGCCAGCTCCTACCGCGGGGAAGAGAATGAAAAACTGTTTTTT,CASSYRGEENEKLFF
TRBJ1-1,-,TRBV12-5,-,TGTGCTAGTAACCCCGAACCTACGGTCATGAACACTGAAGCTTTCTTT,CASNPEPTVMNTEAFF
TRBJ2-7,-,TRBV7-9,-,TGTGCCAGCAGCTTAGAGGCTAACCGATACGAGCAGTACTTC,CASSLEANRYEQYF